Below are 4 T cell receptor beta chains sequenced from a single sample in a study of CD8 T cells in Susac syndrome. Random hexamers were used to reverse transcribe an amount of about 0.5 to 1 ug RNA. TCRdb analysed the immunoSEQ multiplex PCR reads with MiXCR anew, one entry per CDR3 protein. The repertoire includes 140,000 to 150,000 distinct CDR3 sequences, approximately 94% of them detected once, and 0.065% to 0.1% sits in the top ten. Specimen: CD4+ T cells from PBMCs. The receptors stem from a human donor with Susac syndrome.

The J gene is TRBJ2-7, the V gene TRBV5-6; 7 nucleotides agree with TRBD2. V gave up 0 bases and J gave up 6 bases; unmatched junction bases: 3. The V gene's germline CDR1 is SGHDT and CDR2 YYEEEE. The CDR3 totals 13 residues. The CDR3 bases are TGTGCCAGCAGCTTGGGGCGGGAGAGCGAGCAGTACTTC. Residues: CASSLGRESEQYF. Full variable domain (outside the CDR3, taken from reference TRBV5-6 and TRBJ2-7): DAGVTQSPTHLIKTRGQQVTLRCSPKSGHDTVSWYQQALGQGPQFIFQYYEEEERQRGNFPDRFSGHQFPNYSSELNVNALLLGDSALYLCASSLGRESEQYFGPGTRLTVT.

J is TRBJ1-4 and V is TRBV5-8; no reliable D call. V lost 0 bases to trimming and J lost 2 bases, with 11 bases between them. CDR3 length: 16 residues. CDR1 and CDR2 (germline): SGHTS, YDEGEE. This CDR3 reads CASSLERGITNEKLFF. Written as DNA, the CDR3 is TGTGCCAGCAGCTTGGAGCGAGGGATTACTAATGAAAAACTGTTTTTT.

The genes are TRBV29-1 and TRBJ2-4; D might be TRBD2 (5 bases). Germline V gene data show CDR1 as SQVTM and CDR2 as ANQGSEA. The CDR3 runs 13 residues. Here the CDR3 reads CSMNTGTKNIQYF. In DNA, the CDR3 is TGCAGTATGAATACCGGGACCAAAAACATTCAGTACTTC.

The V call is TRBV29-1, the J call TRBJ2-5; the D gene could be TRBD1 or TRBD2 (5 bases each). V dropped 6 bases and J dropped 5 bases, with 13 bases sitting between them. This CDR3 is 12 amino acids long. Germline lookup yields CDR1 SQVTM and CDR2 ANQGSEA. CDR3 DNA: TGCAGCGTCGACACGGGGCGTGAGACCCAGTACTTC. Its translation is CSVDTGRETQYF.